This T cell receptor beta chain was captured by sequencing in a study of response to subunit inactivated influenza vaccine. Overall study results and limits: Only a handful of new T cells, the authors suggested, are recruited with each seasonal influenza vaccination.

Only a few counts were recorded for this clonotype. The antigen remains undetermined. TCRdb redid the calling of the RT-PCR reads with MiXCR, one entry per CDR3 protein. The sample carries 500,000 to 600,000 distinct CDR3 sequences, 11% recorded once. The CDR3 totals 19 residues. The ends were cut back, 2 bases at V and 4 bases at J, with 24 bases in the middle. Germline V gene data show CDR1 as SGHAT and CDR2 as FQDESV (reference sequence). The data also belong to a second study, concerning T cells expressing NK-cell markers. From that report: Synthesis of TCR beta cDNA relied on 5'RACE template switching carrying UMIs. Eight donors were sequenced, of whom seven were HCMV-seropositive, while the remaining one was HCMV-seronegative. The sorts in several experiments were restricted to alpha-beta TCR T cells by an anti-gamma-delta TCR antibody.

The V gene is TRBV11-1, the J gene TRBJ2-1; D possibly corresponds to TRBD1 (6 bases). The origin of this receptor is a middle-aged man who received an inactivated influenza vaccine. Sample: PBMCs from blood, taken on the day of vaccination. CDR3 sequence: CASSLRRDTTRDGYNEQFF. CDR3 nucleotides: TGTGCCAGCAGCTTAAGACGGGACACTACACGGGATGGGTACAATGAGCAGTTCTTC.